The entry below describes one T cell receptor beta chain. Its antigen is unidentified. The sample is drawn from a study of PD-1 blockade in mismatch repair-deficient tumors. Across the study: All were previously treated, progressing patients with about twelve mismatch repair-deficient cancer types.

The TCR-sequenced patients were a few responders to pembrolizumab. Trimming removed 6 bases from V and 5 bases from J, with 19 bases in between. The length of the CDR3 is 15 residues. Germline CDR1 is SNHLY and CDR2 is FYNNEI. The protocol was immunoSEQ multiplex PCR, while the TCRdb copy is restricted to in-frame clones and leaves out a portion. The sample has approximately 9,400 clones, more than 80% seen once; the top ten hold roughly 0.93%. Study findings and constraints: Tumor-resident clones, often absent from pretreatment blood, expanded after pembrolizumab and then contracted.

This chain uses TRBV2 with TRBJ1-1, with D possibly matching TRBD1 (6 bases). The starting material was PBMCs, obtained 46 to 48 weeks after starting pembrolizumab. This clonotype was obtained from an adult with mismatch repair-deficient cancer. As DNA, the CDR3 is TGTGCCAGCAGACGACAGGTCATGTGGGGAACTGAAGCTTTCTTT. It codes for CASRRQVMWGTEAFF.